This T cell receptor (beta chain) was sequenced for a study of CD8 T cells in ankylosing spondylitis. Findings and caveats of the study: Ankylosing spondylitis blood appeared to carry a characteristic TCR beta motif of several highly homologous variants. Matched synovial fluid from ankylosing spondylitis patients was reported to be enriched for disease-linked clones.

Regarding this clonotype: Its antigen is not identified.

This CDR3 contains 15 residues. The germline V and J ends were trimmed by 1 base and 5 bases, with 14 bases remaining between them. Germline values: CDR1 SGHAT, CDR2 FQNNGV. As the method for making TCR beta libraries, quantitative 5'-RACE with molecular barcodes was used. TCRdb fed the 5' RACE reads into MiXCR, producing one record per CDR3 protein. This sample has 250,000 to 350,000 distinct CDR3 sequences, with around 19% found just once. The chain links TRBV11-2 to TRBJ2-5, with D possibly being TRBD1 or TRBD2 (5 bases each). The source material was blood, either unsorted or a sorted T cell fraction (not recorded which). The TCR originated in a male donor with ankylosing spondylitis or in good health (not recorded which). The CDR3 DNA sequence: TGTGCCAGCAGCTTAGGACCTTCTTGGGGGGAGACCCAGTACTTC. The encoded protein is CASSLGPSWGETQYF.